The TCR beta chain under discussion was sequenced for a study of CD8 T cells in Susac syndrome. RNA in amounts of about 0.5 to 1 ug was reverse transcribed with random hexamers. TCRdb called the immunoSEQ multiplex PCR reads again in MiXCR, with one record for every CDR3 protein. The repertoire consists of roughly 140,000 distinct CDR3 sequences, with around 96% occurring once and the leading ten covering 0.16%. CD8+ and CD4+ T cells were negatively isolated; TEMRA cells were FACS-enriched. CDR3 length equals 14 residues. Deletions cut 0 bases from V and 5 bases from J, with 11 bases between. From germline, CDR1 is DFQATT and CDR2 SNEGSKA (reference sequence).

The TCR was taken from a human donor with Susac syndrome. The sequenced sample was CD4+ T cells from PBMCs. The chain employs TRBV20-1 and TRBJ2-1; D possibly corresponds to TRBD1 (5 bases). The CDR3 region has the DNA TGCAGTGCTAGAGATAGGCTGGGGCACAATGAGCAGTTCTTC. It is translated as CSARDRLGHNEQFF.